Listed here is a single TCR beta chain. Its antigen remains unidentified. Researchers partitioned CD4+ cells into CD45RA+ naive and CD45RA-negative memory subsets. These data are taken from a study of shared clonotypes between healthy human individuals. Across the whole study: Each donor contributed plates that comprised three CD4 naive, three CD4 memory, two CD8 naive and one CD8 memory. Broader study findings: Naive CD4 clonotypes were shared across several donors at about 5.3%.

Produced via immunoSEQ multiplex PCR; TCRdb's table is partial and in-frame only. Of approximately 500,000 clones in the sample, 90% to 96% were seen once. The CDR3 totals 19 residues. The germline CDR1 and CDR2 sequences are WSHSY and SAAADI. The V gene end was trimmed by 2 bases and the J gene end by 2 bases; junction bases not matched to a gene: 15. The clonotype was recovered from a woman in her thirties in good health. The sequenced sample consisted of naive CD4+ T cells sorted from blood. Described subset: CD45RA+ positively selected. The rearrangement uses TRBV10-2 and TRBJ2-3, with 8 bases fitting TRBD2. The CDR3, as DNA: TGCGCCAGCAGTGAGCCAAAAACACTCTTAGCGGGAACCACAGATACGCAGTATTTT. As protein: CASSEPKTLLAGTTDTQYF.